Below, 19 T cell receptor beta chains from the same sample are listed, as sequenced in a study of T cells in Graves' hyperthyroidism and ophthalmopathy. RNA transcripts provided the source from which TCR beta CDR3 regions were amplified. First-round RT-PCR with HTBI primers amplified the TCR CDR3 region. A single record per CDR3 protein comes from TCRdb applying MiXCR to the multiplex PCR reads. The profile covers 350,000 to 450,000 distinct CDR3 sequences, with around 15% appearing a single time and around 27% taken by the ten largest. Material: blood. Receptors originate from a man aged 45-60 years with Graves' ophthalmopathy.

The V and J genes are TRBV25-1 and TRBJ2-3; a weak D match, TRBD1 (6 bases). Germline V gene sequence: CDR1 MGHDK, CDR2 SYGVNS. CDR3 length: 19 residues. The ends were cut back, 3 bases at V and 4 bases at J, with 26 bases in the middle. The CDR3 DNA is TGTGCCAGCAGTGACCGCAGAGGGGCCTCAATCAGGGGTCCAGATACGCAGTATTTT. This sequence encodes CASSDRRGASIRGPDTQYF.

This clonotype has a handful of counts. The chain employs TRBV18 and TRBJ2-2; weak D call: TRBD1 (5 bases). Germline V gene lookup returns CDR1 KGHSH and CDR2 LQKENI. The CDR3 covers 14 residues. Trimming took off 3 bases at V and 4 bases at J, with 9 bases between the two ends. CDR3 sequence reads: CASSPQGPTGELFF. In nucleotides, the CDR3 is TGTGCCAGCTCACCTCAGGGTCCCACCGGGGAGCTGTTTTTT.

The chain links TRBV3-1 to TRBJ2-5; 9 nucleotides line up with TRBD1. Germline CDR1 reads LGHDT; CDR2 reads YNNKEL (reference sequence). This CDR3 is 16 amino acids long. The ends lost 10 bases at V and 5 bases at J; junction bases unmatched: 17. The CDR3 sequence: CATENTGTGPIETQYF. DNA of the CDR3: TGTGCCACCGAAAACACCGGGACAGGGCCGATCGAGACCCAGTACTTC.

There are many counts of this clonotype. V and J are TRBV20-1 and TRBJ2-7; unclear D gene. CDR3 length: 12 amino acids. Trimming took off 3 bases at V and 2 bases at J, with 8 bases between the two ends. Germline V gene lookup returns CDR1 DFQATT and CDR2 SNEGSKA (reference sequence). CDR3 nucleotides: TGCAGTGCTAGTTCCAGTGCCTACGAGCAGTACTTC. Translating it yields CSASSSAYEQYF.

At least ten counts were recorded for this clonotype. This rearrangement joins TRBV18 to TRBJ2-1; 10 bases are a match to TRBD2. The CDR3 totals 14 residues. Per germline, CDR1 KGHSH and CDR2 LQKENI. Germline trimming cut 8 bases from V and 6 bases from J; bases unmatched to any gene: 7. This chain's CDR3 is CASTGLALINEQFF. CDR3 bases: TGTGCCAGCACGGGACTAGCGTTGATCAATGAGCAGTTCTTC.

In its sample, this clonotype was seen many times. The rearrangement joins TRBV6-6 to TRBJ2-7; D remains unclear. CDR3 size: 14 residues. The V gene lost 2 bases and the J gene lost 7 bases, with 15 bases spanning the gap. The germline CDR1 and CDR2 sequences are MNHNY and SVGAGI (reference sequence). CDR3: CASSYLVGPREQYF. CDR3 DNA sequence: TGTGCCAGCAGTTACCTCGTGGGTCCTCGTGAGCAGTACTTC.

This chain links TRBV19 with TRBJ1-2; D is unclear. The CDR3 length is 12 residues. The V and J ends lost 6 bases and 4 bases respectively, with 9 bases between them. Germline-derived CDR1 and CDR2 are LNHDA and SQIVND (reference sequence). CDR3 sequence: CASRKRGYGYTF. CDR3 coding DNA: TGTGCCAGTAGAAAACGGGGCTATGGCTACACCTTC.

The chain employs TRBV4-1 and TRBJ2-7; 12 bases match TRBD2. Germline V gene sequence: CDR1 MGHRA, CDR2 YSYEKL. The CDR3 has 15 amino acids. V shed 3 bases and J 6 bases; nucleotides not matched to a gene: 6. The CDR3 DNA reads as TGCGCCAGCAGCCAGGCGTGGACTAGCGGGACCGAGCAGTACTTC. As protein: CASSQAWTSGTEQYF.

This clonotype has ten or more counts. This chain joins TRBV13 and TRBJ1-2; D is possibly TRBD1 (6 bases). The CDR3 spans 14 residues. Germline values: CDR1 PRHDT, CDR2 FYEKMQ (reference sequence). Trimming cost V 5 bases and J 2 bases, with 12 bases left between them. CDR3 loop: CASSGGGGNYGYTF. CDR3 in DNA: TGTGCCAGCAGCGGAGGAGGGGGAAACTATGGCTACACCTTC.

As concerns this clonotype: Since a much larger clone is just one base distant, this may be a read error. This chain links TRBV20-1 with TRBJ1-4; 7 nucleotides line up with TRBD1. Germline loops: CDR1 DFQATT, CDR2 SNEGSKA (reference sequence). The CDR3 length is 13 residues. V lost 3 bases, J lost 4 bases, and 2 bases stayed unmatched. This chain's CDR3 is CSARGQRNEKLFF. CDR3 in DNA: TGCAGTGCTAGGGGACAGCGTAATGAAAAACTGTTTTTT.

V gene TRBV20-1 combines with J gene TRBJ1-6; a weak D match, TRBD1 (5 bases). V dropped 6 bases and J dropped 9 bases, with 18 bases sitting between them. The CDR3 is made up of 14 amino acids. Germline CDR1 reads DFQATT; CDR2 reads SNEGSKA (reference sequence). CDR3 residues: CSATPGAGSSPLHF. For the CDR3, the DNA is TGCAGTGCCACGCCTGGGGCAGGGAGTTCACCCCTCCACTTT.

The rearrangement links TRBV10-3 to TRBJ2-1, with TRBD2 identical over 9 bases. Germline V gene data show CDR1 as ENHRY and CDR2 as SYGVKD. This CDR3 region has 13 residues. J gave up 12 bases and V 4 bases, and 7 bases lay outside the gene matches. CDR3 region: CAISGREGVWQFF. Here the CDR3 DNA reads TGTGCCATCAGTGGGCGGGAGGGCGTGTGGCAGTTCTTC.

In regard to this clonotype: A much larger clone sits a single nucleotide away, making a read error possible. The CDR3 sequence: CPSSFQGPGELFF. CDR3 sequence (DNA): TGCCCCAGCAGCTTCCAGGGTCCCGGGGAGCTGTTTTTT. The rearrangement links TRBV5-1 to TRBJ2-2; TRBD1 might be the D (5 bases). Germline-derived CDR1 and CDR2 are SGHRS and YFSETQ. This CDR3 comprises 13 residues.

This clonotype has a count of ten or more. The chain couples TRBV5-1 to TRBJ2-1, with D perhaps matching TRBD1 (5 bases). The CDR3 has 14 residues. Germline CDR1 reads SGHRS; CDR2 reads YFSETQ. Trimming took 4 bases from V and 6 from J, leaving 14 bases between them. CDR3 sequence: CASSKDQGPNEQFF. CDR3 DNA: TGCGCCAGCAGCAAAGATCAGGGCCCCAATGAGCAGTTCTTC.

As concerns this clonotype: Given a much more abundant clone one base away, this may be a read error. V gene TRBV6-1 combines with J gene TRBJ2-1, with 8 bases matching TRBD1. Germline loops: CDR1 MNHNS, CDR2 SASEGT. The CDR3 runs 13 residues. The CDR3 loop is CASRQGVHNEQLF. For the CDR3, the DNA is TGTGCCAGCAGACAGGGGGTGCACAATGAGCAGCTCTTC.

This clonotype was detected ten times or more. This chain links TRBV20-1 with TRBJ1-2; 10 positions agree with TRBD1. The CDR3 is made up of 16 amino acids. V lost 0 bases, J lost 6 bases, and 10 bases stayed unmatched. Germline assignment: CDR1 DFQATT and CDR2 SNEGSKA (reference sequence). The CDR3 loop reads CSARDRQGAWGDGYTF. CDR3 nucleotides: TGCAGTGCTAGAGACAGACAGGGGGCTTGGGGAGATGGCTACACCTTC.

This clonotype was seen many times. The chain employs TRBV3-1 and TRBJ2-2; D call uncertain. The CDR3 extends over 14 amino acids. V lost 0 bases, J lost 5 bases, and 7 bases lay in between. Germline lookup yields CDR1 LGHDT and CDR2 YNNKEL (reference sequence). CDR3: CASSQDAVTGELFF. CDR3 sequence (DNA): TGTGCCAGCAGCCAAGACGCCGTGACCGGGGAGCTGTTTTTT.

In its sample, this clonotype was seen many times. This sequence joins TRBV5-6 and TRBJ1-2; maybe TRBD1 (5 bases). Germline assignment: CDR1 SGHDT and CDR2 YYEEEE. Trimming shortened V by 3 bases and J by 3 bases, and 12 bases separated the two germline ends. The CDR3 is made up of 14 amino acids. The CDR3 coding sequence is TGTGCCAGCAGCTGGAGGCGAGGGGACTATGGCTACACCTTC. It codes for CASSWRRGDYGYTF.

In its sample, this clonotype was seen many times. The chain combines TRBV5-1 with TRBJ2-3, with TRBD2 as a possible D gene (6 bases). Germline V CDR1 and CDR2: SGHRS, YFSETQ. This CDR3 is 16 amino acids long. Trimming removed 0 bases at V and 2 bases at J, with 13 bases between. The CDR3 DNA is TGCGCCAGCAGCTTGGGGGCTCGGGGACTCACAGATACGCAGTATTTT. Protein sequence: CASSLGARGLTDTQYF.